What follows is one TCR beta chain and its context. The antigen this receptor binds is unknown. It has no much larger one-base neighbor in the sample; base qualities were not kept. The germline V gene specifies SGDLS as CDR1 and YYNGEE as CDR2. The CDR3, cysteine through phenylalanine, is 15 amino acids long. The sequence is cut down to CDR3 DNA, 45 bases in frame from base 1. The trim is 0 bases for V and 3 bases for J, with a gap of 12 bases between the germline ends. This entry is derived from a study of OX40 agonist ivuxolimab in advanced cancers. At the level of the whole study: The costimulatory receptor OX40 (CD134) was targeted by ivuxolimab, a fully human IgG2 agonistic monoclonal antibody. The purpose of peripheral TCRbeta sequencing was to test whether ivuxolimab changed TCR sequence diversity and led to clonal T-cell expansion. Of the 50 to 55 patients in dose escalation, around 20 had hepatocellular carcinoma, roughly 15 had melanoma, 9 had renal cell carcinoma and 9 had head and neck cancer. Intravenous ivuxolimab was administered to patients every 2 weeks at six dose levels: 0.01, 0.1, 0.3, 1.5, 3 and 10 mg/kg. In the dose-escalation cohort, 82.7% of patients were male, and the mean age was approximately 55 years, with a range of 23 to 79. The paper describes the monotherapy dose-escalation part (N = 52 patients) of the phase I trial of ivuxolimab. Partial responses were achieved by three dose-escalation patients, of whom one had hepatocellular carcinoma and two had cutaneous melanoma. Patients were allowed to have had prior anti-PD-1, anti-PD-L1 or anti-CTLA-4 therapy, and around 40% of the dose-escalation patients had previously received checkpoint inhibitors. The full study reports these points: In the 0.1-3.0 mg/kg groups, partial responders had among the lowest normalized peripheral clonal expansion, particularly in CD8+ T cells. Antigen specificity was not determined for the clonally expanded peripheral T cells. After ivuxolimab, expanded clones were on average more numerous among CD8+ T cells than among CD4+ T cells. Clonal expansion of both CD4+ and CD8+ blood T cells was observed from baseline to week 6 at doses 0.1 to 3.0 mg/kg. Low levels of normalized T-cell clonal expansion were also shown by some nonresponding patients.

To sequence the TCRbeta CDR3 region, genomic DNA was isolated from the sorted cells. The immunoSEQ Assay was used to sequence the TCRbeta CDR3 regions. The source is immuneACCESS, and TCRdb retained only in-frame sequences with V and J called. Part of the clones is not carried over; for the studies checked, unresolved V genes explain less than half of this, and the remainder is unexplained. The sample table holds tens of thousands of clones, of which more than 70% were seen once. More than 2% of the sample belongs to the ten largest clones. Patients with a history of autoimmune disease or receiving systemic immunosuppression were excluded from the trial. In every dose cohort, peripheral blood was drawn for TCR sequencing at baseline, cycle 4 day 1, and cycle 7 day 1. The samples were drawn from a first-in-human, open-label, multicenter phase I dose-escalation trial of ivuxolimab. Adults with locally advanced or metastatic melanoma, renal cell, hepatocellular, or head and neck squamous cell carcinoma were enrolled in the trial. Before TCR sequencing, CD4+ T cells and CD8+ T cells from peripheral blood were sorted into separate populations.

Material: CD4+ or CD8+ T cells sorted from blood, obtained in a trial of the OX40 agonist ivuxolimab. The rearranged chain carries TRBV9 and TRBJ1-1; a weak D assignment points to TRBD1 (5 bases agree). The sequence was collected from an adult with an advanced solid tumor such as melanoma, head and neck, liver or kidney cancer. In nucleotide form, the sequence is TGTGCCAGCAGCGTAGGATGGGGGGGAGACACTGAAGCTTTCTTT. Its protein reads: CASSVGWGGDTEAFF.